This T cell receptor beta chain derives from a study of T cells after yellow fever vaccination. Comments on this clonotype: Antigen: not known.

Findings and caveats of the study: Weaker overall was a secondary response that nonetheless peaked faster, on day 5 versus 15.

Germline CDR1 and CDR2: SGHTA and FQGNSA. The CDR3 length is 15 residues. Trimming left V 5 bases short and J 5 bases short, with 15 bases between. Template switching with 5'RACE generated the TCR cDNA and added a universal primer site and UMIs. One entry per CDR3 protein results from TCRdb running MiXCR on the 5' RACE reads. The sample carries about 140,000 distinct CDR3 sequences, about 7% recorded once. This receptor was identified in a young man who received the YFV17D yellow fever vaccine. The chain recombines TRBV7-2 with TRBJ2-2, with D possibly TRBD2 on 6 matching bases. The sample was CD4+ T cells sorted from PBMCs, taken 10 days after the yellow fever booster vaccination. The CDR3 reads CASSPSGARTGELFF. The DNA of the CDR3 is TGTGCCAGCAGCCCCTCGGGAGCGCGAACCGGGGAGCTGTTTTTT. Full variable domain (missing parts from reference TRBV7-2 and TRBJ2-2): GAGVSQSPSNKVTEKGKDVELRCDPISGHTALYWYRQSLGQGLEFLIYFQGNSAPDKSGLPSDRFSAERTGGSVSTLTIQRTQQEDSAVYLCASSPSGARTGELFFGEGSRLTVL.